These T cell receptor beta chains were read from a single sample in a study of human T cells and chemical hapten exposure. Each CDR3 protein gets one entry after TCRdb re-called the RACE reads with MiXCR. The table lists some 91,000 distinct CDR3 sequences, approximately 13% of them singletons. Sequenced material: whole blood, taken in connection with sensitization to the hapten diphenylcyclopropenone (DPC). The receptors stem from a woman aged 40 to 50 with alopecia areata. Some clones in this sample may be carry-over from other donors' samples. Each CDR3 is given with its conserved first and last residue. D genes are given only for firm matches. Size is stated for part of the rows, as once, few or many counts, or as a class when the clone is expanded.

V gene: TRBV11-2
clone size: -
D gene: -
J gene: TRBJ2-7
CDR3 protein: CASSPTRDTYEQYF
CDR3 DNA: TGTGCCAGCAGCCCGACCAGGGACACCTACGAGCAGTACTTC

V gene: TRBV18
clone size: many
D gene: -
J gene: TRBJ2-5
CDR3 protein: CASSPPYRWTQYF
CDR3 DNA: TGTGCCAGCTCACCACCGTACAGGTGGACCCAGTACTTC

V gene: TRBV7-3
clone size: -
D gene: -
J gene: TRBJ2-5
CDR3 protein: CASSLTGPTGETQYF
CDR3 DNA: TGTGCCAGCAGCTTAACGGGGCCCACGGGGGAGACCCAGTACTTC

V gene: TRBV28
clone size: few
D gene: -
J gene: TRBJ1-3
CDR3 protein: CASSPAALNTIYF
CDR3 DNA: TGTGCCAGCAGCCCTGCTGCGTTGAACACCATATATTTT

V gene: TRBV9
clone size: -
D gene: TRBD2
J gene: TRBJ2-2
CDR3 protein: CASSPRASGRAGELFF
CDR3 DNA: TGTGCCAGCAGCCCCCGTGCCAGCGGGAGGGCCGGGGAGCTGTTTTTT

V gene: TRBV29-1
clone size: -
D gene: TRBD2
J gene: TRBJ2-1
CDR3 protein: CSVRLAANFGEQFF
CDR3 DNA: TGCAGCGTTAGACTAGCGGCCAACTTCGGGGAGCAGTTCTTC

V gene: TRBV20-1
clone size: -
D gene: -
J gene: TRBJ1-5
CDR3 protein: CSARDDGNQPQHF
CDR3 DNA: TGCAGTGCTAGAGATGATGGCAATCAGCCCCAGCATTTT

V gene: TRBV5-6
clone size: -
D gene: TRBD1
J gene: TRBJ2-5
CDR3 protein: CASSLSMGQEEGTQYF
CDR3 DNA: TGTGCCAGCAGCTTGAGCATGGGACAGGAAGAGGGGACCCAGTACTTC

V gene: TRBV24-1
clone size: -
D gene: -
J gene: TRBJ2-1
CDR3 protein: CATSRGAEQFF
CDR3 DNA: TGTGCCACCAGCCGGGGGGCAGAGCAGTTCTTC

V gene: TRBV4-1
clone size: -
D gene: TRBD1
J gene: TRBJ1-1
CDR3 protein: CASSRDRGKVTEAFF
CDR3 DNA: TGCGCCAGCAGCCGGGACAGGGGGAAGGTTACTGAAGCTTTCTTT

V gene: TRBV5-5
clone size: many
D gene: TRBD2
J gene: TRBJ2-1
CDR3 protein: CASSLDIPAGVRVDEQFF
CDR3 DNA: TGTGCCAGCAGCTTGGATATCCCGGCGGGAGTTAGAGTCGATGAGCAGTTCTTC

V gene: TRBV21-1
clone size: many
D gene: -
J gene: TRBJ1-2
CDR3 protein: CASSLRGRSYGYTF
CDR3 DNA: TGTGCCAGCAGCCTCAGGGGGCGCAGCTATGGCTACACCTTC

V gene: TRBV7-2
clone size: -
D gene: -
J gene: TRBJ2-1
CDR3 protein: CASSLVGPTYNEQFF
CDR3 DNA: TGTGCCAGCAGCTTAGTTGGCCCTACGTACAATGAGCAGTTCTTC

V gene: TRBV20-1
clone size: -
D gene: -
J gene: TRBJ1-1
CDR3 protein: CSAGVVTEAFF
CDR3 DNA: TGCAGTGCCGGGGTTGTGACTGAAGCTTTCTTT

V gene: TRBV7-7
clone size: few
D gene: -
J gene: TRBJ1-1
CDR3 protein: CASSLEGPTEAFF
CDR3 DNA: TGTGCTAGCAGCTTGGAGGGCCCCACTGAAGCTTTCTTT

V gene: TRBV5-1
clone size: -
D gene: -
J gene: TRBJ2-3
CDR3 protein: CASSLQDTQYF
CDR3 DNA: TGCGCCAGCAGCTTGCAGGATACGCAGTATTTT

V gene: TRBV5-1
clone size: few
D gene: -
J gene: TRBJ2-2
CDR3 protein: CASSLVPGSDTGELFF
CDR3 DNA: TGCGCCAGCAGCTTGGTACCAGGGAGTGACACCGGGGAGCTGTTTTTT

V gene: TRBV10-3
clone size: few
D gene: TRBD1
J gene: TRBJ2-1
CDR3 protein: CAIRPGQMYNEQFF
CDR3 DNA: TGTGCCATCAGACCGGGACAGATGTACAATGAGCAGTTCTTC

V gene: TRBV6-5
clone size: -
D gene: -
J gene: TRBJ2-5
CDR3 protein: CASSPLIAGQETQYF
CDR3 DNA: TGTGCCAGCAGTCCACTCATTGCAGGGCAGGAGACCCAGTACTTC

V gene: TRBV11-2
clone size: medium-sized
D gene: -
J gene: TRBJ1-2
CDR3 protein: CASSLQDTYYGYTF
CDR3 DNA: TGTGCCAGCAGCCTTCAAGACACCTACTATGGCTACACCTTC

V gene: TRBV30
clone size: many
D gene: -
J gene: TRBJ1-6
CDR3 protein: CAWAVGNSPLHF
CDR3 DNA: TGTGCCTGGGCGGTGGGGAATTCACCCCTCCACTTT

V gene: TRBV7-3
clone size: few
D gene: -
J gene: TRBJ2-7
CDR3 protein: CASSPRTDGEQYF
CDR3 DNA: TGTGCCAGCAGCCCTCGGACAGACGGCGAGCAGTACTTC

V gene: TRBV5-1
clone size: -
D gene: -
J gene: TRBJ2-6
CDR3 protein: CASAEFGAPGANVLTF
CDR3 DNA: TGCGCCAGCGCTGAATTTGGAGCGCCAGGGGCCAACGTCCTGACTTTC

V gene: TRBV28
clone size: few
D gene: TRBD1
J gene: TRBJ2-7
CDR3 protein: CASSPGQGSHEQYF
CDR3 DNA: TGTGCCAGCAGTCCGGGACAGGGGTCCCACGAGCAGTACTTC

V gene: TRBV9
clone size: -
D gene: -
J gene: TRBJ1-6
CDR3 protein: CASSVGNRPYNSPLHF
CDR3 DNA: TGTGCCAGCAGCGTAGGGAACAGACCATATAATTCACCCCTCCACTTT

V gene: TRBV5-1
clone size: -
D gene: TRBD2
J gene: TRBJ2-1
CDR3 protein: CASSLVAGDINEQFF
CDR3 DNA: TGCGCCAGCAGCTTGGTTGCGGGAGATATAAATGAGCAGTTCTTC

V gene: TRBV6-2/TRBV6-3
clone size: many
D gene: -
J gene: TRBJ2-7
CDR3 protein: CASSSLTEQYF
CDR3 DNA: TGTGCCAGCAGTTCCCTTACCGAGCAGTACTTC

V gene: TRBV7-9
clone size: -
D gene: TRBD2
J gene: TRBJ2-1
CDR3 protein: CASSLTLRTSGYNEQFF
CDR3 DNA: TGTGCCAGCAGCCTCACCCTGAGGACTAGCGGTTACAATGAGCAGTTCTTC

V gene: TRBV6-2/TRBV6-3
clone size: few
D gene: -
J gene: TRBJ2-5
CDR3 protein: CASSYFGAQYF
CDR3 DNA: TGTGCCAGCAGTTACTTTGGGGCCCAGTACTTC

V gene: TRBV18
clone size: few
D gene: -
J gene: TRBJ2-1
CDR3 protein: CASSPPSLNYNEQFF
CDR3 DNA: TGTGCCAGCTCACCTCCGTCACTGAACTACAATGAGCAGTTCTTC

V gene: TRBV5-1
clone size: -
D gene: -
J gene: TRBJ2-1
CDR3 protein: CASSLGGLSSYNEQFF
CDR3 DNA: TGCGCCAGCAGCTTGGGTGGGCTGAGCTCCTACAATGAGCAGTTCTTC

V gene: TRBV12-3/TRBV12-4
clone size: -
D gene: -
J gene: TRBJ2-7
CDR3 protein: CASSLGTTNYEQYF
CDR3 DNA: TGTGCCAGCAGTCTCGGGACAACCAACTACGAGCAGTACTTC

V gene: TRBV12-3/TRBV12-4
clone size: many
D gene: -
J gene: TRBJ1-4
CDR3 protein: CASSHGTGEKLFF
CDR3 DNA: TGTGCCAGCAGTCACGGGACGGGGGAAAAACTGTTTTTT

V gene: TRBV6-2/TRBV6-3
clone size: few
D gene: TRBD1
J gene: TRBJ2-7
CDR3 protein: CASSYSLDRGRISYEQYF
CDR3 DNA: TGTGCCAGCAGTTACTCGCTGGACAGGGGGCGGATCTCCTACGAGCAGTACTTC

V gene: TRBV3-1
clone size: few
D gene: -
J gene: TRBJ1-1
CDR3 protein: CASSPLGGGTEAFF
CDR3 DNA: TGTGCCAGCAGCCCACTTGGGGGGGGAACTGAAGCTTTCTTT

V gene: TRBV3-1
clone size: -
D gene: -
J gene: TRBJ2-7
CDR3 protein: CASSRAPSHEQYF
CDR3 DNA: TGTGCCAGCAGTCGGGCCCCATCACACGAGCAGTACTTC

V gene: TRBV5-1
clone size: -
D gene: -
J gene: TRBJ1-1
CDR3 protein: CASSLRGTPREDTEAFF
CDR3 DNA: TGCGCCAGCAGCTTGAGAGGGACACCGAGGGAGGACACTGAAGCTTTCTTT

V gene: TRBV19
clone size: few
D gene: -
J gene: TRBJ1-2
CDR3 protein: CASSLKTGGYTF
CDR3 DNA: TGTGCCAGTAGTCTTAAGACGGGCGGCTACACCTTC

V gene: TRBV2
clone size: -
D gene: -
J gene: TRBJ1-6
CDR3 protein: CATRKDGNSPLHF
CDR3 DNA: TGTGCCACCAGAAAGGATGGAAATTCACCCCTCCACTTT

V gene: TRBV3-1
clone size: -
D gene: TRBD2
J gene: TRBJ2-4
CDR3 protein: CASSQSILAGGPNIQYF
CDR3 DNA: TGTGCCAGCAGCCAATCCATACTAGCGGGAGGGCCGAACATTCAGTACTTC